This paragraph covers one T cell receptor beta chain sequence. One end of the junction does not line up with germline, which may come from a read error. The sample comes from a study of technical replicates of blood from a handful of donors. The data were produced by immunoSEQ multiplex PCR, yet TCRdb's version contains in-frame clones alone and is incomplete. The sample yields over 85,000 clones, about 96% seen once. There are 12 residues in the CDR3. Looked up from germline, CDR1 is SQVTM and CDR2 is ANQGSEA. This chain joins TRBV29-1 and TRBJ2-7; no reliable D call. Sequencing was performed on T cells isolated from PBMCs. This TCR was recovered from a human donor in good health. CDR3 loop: CSAETGSYEQYF. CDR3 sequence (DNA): TGCAGCGCTGAAACCGGTTCCTACGAGCAGTACTTC.